Listed here are 6 T cell receptor beta chains from one sample, sequenced in a study of blood T cell repertoires in COVID-19. Assay: immunoSEQ multiplex PCR; the TCRdb copy retains only in-frame clones and omits some. This table holds about 310,000 clones, 90% found once. Sequenced material: peripheral blood. The origin of the receptors is a woman in her forties with COVID-19, enrolled during active disease.

The chain joins TRBV6-5 to TRBJ1-2; D gene uncertain. CDR1 and CDR2 (germline): MNHEY, SVGAGI. CDR3 length: 15 amino acids. Trimming took off 2 bases at V and 4 bases at J, with 14 bases between the two ends. CDR3 sequence reads: CASSYAEPTTYGYTF. Here the CDR3 DNA reads TGTGCCAGCAGTTACGCGGAACCTACCACCTATGGCTACACCTTC.

CDR3 DNA: TGTGCCAGCAGCGTTAGCGGGGGTCTGAATGAGCAGTTCTTC. Protein sequence: CASSVSGGLNEQFF. This rearrangement joins TRBV9 to TRBJ2-1, with 9 bases that match TRBD2. This CDR3 spans 14 amino acids. Trimming at V came to 2 bases and at J to 7 bases, leaving 4 bases not matched to a gene. In germline, CDR1 is SGDLS, CDR2 YYNGEE.

The chain links TRBV7-8 to TRBJ1-5; D may be TRBD1 (5 bases). The germline V and J ends were trimmed by 1 base and 4 bases, with 14 bases remaining between them. The germline V gene encodes CDR1 SGHVS and CDR2 FQNEAQ. The CDR3 loop spans 16 amino acids. The CDR3 protein is CASSLDRDSINQPQHF. As DNA, the CDR3 is TGTGCCAGCAGCTTAGATAGAGACAGTATTAATCAGCCCCAGCATTTT.

The V and J genes are TRBV7-9 and TRBJ1-4; D is possibly TRBD1 (6 bases). Germline CDR1 is SEHNR and CDR2 is FQNEAQ (reference sequence). Trimming pared 5 bases from V and 2 bases from J, leaving 15 bases between. The CDR3 is made up of 16 amino acids. The CDR3 DNA reads as TGTGCCAGCAGCCCTACCGGGAGGGGGACTAATGAAAAACTGTTTTTT. This codes for CASSPTGRGTNEKLFF.

The chain recombines TRBV10-3 with TRBJ1-3, with a weak D call TRBD1 (6 bases). Trimming took off 1 base at V and 6 bases at J, with 10 bases between the two ends. This CDR3 contains 14 residues. Germline V CDR1 and CDR2: ENHRY, SYGVKD. CDR3 nucleotide sequence: TGTGCCATCAGTGAGTTACGGACAGCAAACACCATATATTTT. As protein: CAISELRTANTIYF.

The chain recombines TRBV28 with TRBJ1-2; 7 nucleotides line up with TRBD1. This CDR3 comprises 14 residues. Germline CDR1 MDHEN, CDR2 SYDVKM. Trimming took 11 bases from V and 4 from J; bases not matched to a gene: 13. Here the CDR3 DNA reads TGTGCCGGTTCTCGGGGGGGACAGTTCTATGGCTACACCTTC. Translating gives CAGSRGGQFYGYTF.